Listed below are T cell receptor beta chains from one sample, sequenced in a study of cytomegalovirus exposure and HLA in healthy donors. This table comes from immunoSEQ multiplex PCR, and its TCRdb copy is limited to in-frame clones, with some not included. The sample has over 90,000 clones; approximately 94% are singletons. The sequencing sample was made of PBMCs. These receptors came from a woman under 30 in good health and CMV-seronegative. CDR3s include the opening cysteine and the closing phenylalanine or tryptophan. Fields, in order: D gene, J gene, clone size, V gene, CDR3 protein, CDR3 DNA. D genes are given only for firm matches. The listing skips clone size in some rows; elsewhere it reads once, few, many or a size class.

>TRBD2|TRBJ2-1|once|TRBV6-5
CASSYGLAGNEQFF
TGTGCCAGCAGTTATGGCCTAGCGGGCAATGAGCAGTTCTTC
>NA|TRBJ1-5|NA|TRBV6-6
CASSYDLGGGNQPQHF
TGTGCCAGCAGTTACGATCTCGGAGGGGGCAATCAGCCCCAGCATTTT
>NA|TRBJ2-2|NA|TRBV2
CASRVEAPMNTGELFF
TGTGCCAGCAGGGTGGAGGCTCCTATGAACACCGGGGAGCTGTTTTTT
>TRBD1|TRBJ1-1|NA|TRBV10-3
CAITDRQGATEAFF
TGTGCCATCACCGATCGACAGGGGGCCACTGAAGCTTTCTTT
>NA|TRBJ1-4|NA|TRBV5-6
CASSRGWATNEKLFF
TGTGCCAGCAGCCGGGGTTGGGCAACTAATGAAAAACTGTTTTTT
>TRBD2|TRBJ2-3|NA|TRBV2
CASQNLGLGGDTQYF
TGTGCCAGCCAGAATCTGGGACTAGGTGGAGATACGCAGTATTTT
>TRBD2|TRBJ2-7|NA|TRBV11-3
CASSGLAGDYEQYF
TGTGCCAGCAGCGGACTAGCGGGGGACTACGAGCAGTACTTC
>TRBD2|TRBJ2-3|NA|TRBV6-1
CASSLLAGADTQYF
TGTGCCAGCAGCTTACTAGCGGGAGCTGATACGCAGTATTTT
>NA|TRBJ2-7|once|TRBV19
CASSNSQGYEQYF
TGTGCCAGTAGTAATTCACAGGGCTACGAGCAGTACTTC
>TRBD2|TRBJ2-3|NA|TRBV9
CASSVTIAGGADTQYF
TGTGCCAGCAGCGTAACTATAGCGGGGGGCGCAGATACGCAGTATTTT
>NA|TRBJ2-7|NA|TRBV5-1
CASSAGQSYEQYF
TGCGCCAGCAGCGCTGGACAGTCTTACGAGCAGTACTTC
>NA|TRBJ2-5|few|TRBV6-4
CASSDVPGAGQETQYF
TGTGCCAGCAGTGATGTCCCAGGGGCTGGACAAGAGACCCAGTACTTC
>TRBD1|TRBJ2-5|NA|TRBV7-9
CASSNRTGGYQETQYF
TGTGCCAGCAGCAATCGGACAGGGGGGTACCAAGAGACCCAGTACTTC
>NA|TRBJ1-1|few|TRBV6-1
CASSDFDRSAFF
TGTGCCAGCAGCGACTTCGACAGGTCGGCTTTCTTT
>NA|TRBJ1-4|NA|TRBV30
CAWSWTALNEKLFF
TGTGCCTGGAGTTGGACAGCGCTAAATGAAAAACTGTTTTTT
>TRBD1|TRBJ1-3|NA|TRBV5-4
CASHKTGFVTGNTIYF
TGTGCCAGCCATAAGACAGGGTTCGTTACTGGAAACACCATATATTTT
>NA|TRBJ2-7|NA|TRBV5-1
CASSDYGRTYF
TGCGCCAGCAGCGACTACGGTCGGACGTACTTC
>NA|TRBJ1-1|NA|TRBV6-1
CASSHRVWFTEAFF
TGTGCCAGCAGCCACAGGGTGTGGTTCACTGAAGCTTTCTTT
>NA|TRBJ1-5|NA|TRBV2
CASTDPRGLNQPQHF
TGTGCCAGCACCGACCCCCGGGGTTTAAATCAGCCCCAGCATTTT
>TRBD1|TRBJ2-3|NA|TRBV7-9
CASSPSGQNTDTQYF
TGTGCCAGCAGCCCCTCGGGACAGAACACAGATACGCAGTATTTT
>NA|TRBJ2-3|NA|TRBV4-1
CASSQVGDGTDTQYF
TGCGCCAGCAGCCAAGTAGGGGATGGGACAGATACGCAGTATTTT
>NA|TRBJ2-7|NA|TRBV11-2
CASSHRGQRSAYEQYF
TGTGCCAGCAGCCACCGCGGACAGCGATCGGCCTACGAGCAGTACTTC
>NA|TRBJ1-3|NA|TRBV21-1
CASSKVTGRGPGNTIYF
TGTGCCAGCAGCAAAGTCACAGGCAGGGGCCCTGGAAACACCATATATTTT
>NA|TRBJ1-2|NA|TRBV25-1
CASSEVQAYGYTF
TGTGCCAGCAGTGAAGTACAGGCCTATGGCTACACCTTC
>NA|TRBJ1-1|NA|TRBV9
CASSAEGHTNTEAFF
TGTGCCAGCAGCGCTGAGGGACACACGAACACTGAAGCTTTCTTT
>NA|TRBJ2-1|NA|TRBV7-2
CASSLAHRGGFGYNEQFF
TGTGCCAGCAGCTTAGCGCATAGGGGCGGTTTCGGGTACAATGAGCAGTTCTTC
>NA|TRBJ1-3|NA|TRBV9
CASSGPTAQEGNTIYF
TGTGCCAGCAGCGGACCGACAGCCCAGGAGGGAAACACCATATATTTT
>TRBD1|TRBJ1-2|NA|TRBV5-3
CARSRCYRDRDMMGNYGYTF
TGTGCCAGAAGCCGTTGCTACCGGGACAGAGACATGATGGGTAACTATGGCTACACCTTC
>NA|TRBJ1-3|NA|TRBV5-6
CASSPTQGQNTIYF
TGTGCCAGCAGCCCGACCCAGGGGCAAAACACCATATATTTT
>NA|TRBJ1-2|NA|TRBV6-1
CASSSPRNFYGYTF
TGTGCCAGCAGTAGCCCCAGGAACTTCTATGGCTACACCTTC
>TRBD2|TRBJ2-3|once|TRBV6-4
CASSPGTRGGDTQYF
TGTGCCAGCAGCCCCGGGACTAGAGGGGGAGATACGCAGTATTTT
>TRBD2|TRBJ2-7|once|TRBV7-9
CASSLVKLAGAYEQYF
TGTGCCAGCAGCTTAGTGAAACTAGCGGGGGCCTACGAGCAGTACTTC
>NA|TRBJ1-5|NA|TRBV4-1
CASSQEKLALRQLNQPQHF
TGCGCCAGCAGCCAAGAAAAACTTGCCCTTAGACAGTTAAATCAGCCCCAGCATTTT
>TRBD2|TRBJ2-1|NA|TRBV4-1
CASSQEGLGTTYNEQFF
TGCGCCAGCAGCCAAGAGGGGCTGGGGACTACCTACAATGAGCAGTTCTTC
>NA|TRBJ2-1|NA|TRBV4-2
CASSQDPAVRAYNEQFF
TGTGCCAGCAGCCAAGATCCGGCTGTACGGGCCTACAATGAGCAGTTCTTC
>NA|TRBJ1-2|NA|TRBV18
CASSPSGALGYTF
TGTGCCAGCTCACCATCAGGGGCGCTCGGCTACACCTTC
>TRBD2|TRBJ2-3|NA|TRBV6-1
CASSASSSGSRDTQYF
TGTGCCAGCAGTGCGTCCTCTAGCGGGAGCCGGGATACGCAGTATTTT
>NA|TRBJ2-6|NA|TRBV7-2
CASSLGASGANVLTF
TGTGCCAGCAGCCTTGGAGCCTCTGGGGCCAACGTCCTGACTTTC
>NA|TRBJ2-1|NA|TRBV6-5
CASSYSQALGEQFF
TGTGCCAGCAGTTACTCGCAAGCGTTGGGTGAGCAGTTCTTC
>NA|TRBJ1-2|NA|TRBV7-2
CASSFPSFGQIYGYTF
TGTGCCAGCAGCTTCCCCTCCTTCGGACAGATCTATGGCTACACCTTC
>TRBD2|TRBJ2-1|NA|TRBV7-7
CASKGGSSNEQFF
TGTGCTAGCAAGGGCGGGAGCTCCAATGAGCAGTTCTTC
>NA|TRBJ2-2|once|TRBV30
CAWTSRVGELFF
TGTGCCTGGACAAGTCGGGTCGGGGAGCTGTTTTTT
>TRBD1|TRBJ1-1|NA|TRBV19
CASTPPGQGGAFF
TGTGCCAGTACCCCGCCGGGACAGGGGGGAGCTTTCTTT
>TRBD1|TRBJ1-2|NA|TRBV19
CASSRSYTTGVGYTF
TGTGCCAGTAGTAGATCTTATACGACAGGGGTTGGCTACACCTTC
>NA|TRBJ1-5|NA|TRBV5-1
CASRTDSNQPQHF
TGCGCCAGCAGGACAGATAGCAATCAGCCCCAGCATTTT
>TRBD1|TRBJ2-5|NA|TRBV13
CASSLGQGIQETQYF
TGTGCCAGCAGCTTAGGACAGGGGATCCAAGAGACCCAGTACTTC
>TRBD1|TRBJ1-2|NA|TRBV19
CASRGTGLVYGYTF
TGTGCCAGTAGGGGGACAGGGCTCGTCTATGGCTACACCTTC
>TRBD2|TRBJ2-5|NA|TRBV4-1
CASSQDKTSGRAGDETQYF
TGCGCCAGCAGCCAAGATAAGACTAGCGGGAGGGCCGGGGATGAGACCCAGTACTTC
>TRBD2|TRBJ2-1|NA|TRBV4-3
CASSQEGLAGGRDEQFF
TGCGCCAGCAGCCAAGAGGGACTAGCGGGGGGGCGCGATGAGCAGTTCTTC
>NA|TRBJ1-4|once|TRBV6-1
CASDPGATNEKLFF
TGTGCCAGCGACCCAGGGGCAACTAATGAAAAACTGTTTTTT
>TRBD1|TRBJ1-1|NA|TRBV7-9
CASSSGTGLDTEAFF
TGTGCCAGCAGCTCGGGGACAGGGCTCGACACTGAAGCTTTCTTT
>NA|TRBJ1-2|NA|TRBV13
CASSLAGTRNYGYTF
TGTGCCAGCAGCTTGGCCGGGACAAGAAACTATGGCTACACCTTC
>NA|TRBJ2-3|NA|TRBV6-1
CASSRNTGSADTQYF
TGTGCCAGCAGTAGAAATACAGGGAGCGCAGATACGCAGTATTTT